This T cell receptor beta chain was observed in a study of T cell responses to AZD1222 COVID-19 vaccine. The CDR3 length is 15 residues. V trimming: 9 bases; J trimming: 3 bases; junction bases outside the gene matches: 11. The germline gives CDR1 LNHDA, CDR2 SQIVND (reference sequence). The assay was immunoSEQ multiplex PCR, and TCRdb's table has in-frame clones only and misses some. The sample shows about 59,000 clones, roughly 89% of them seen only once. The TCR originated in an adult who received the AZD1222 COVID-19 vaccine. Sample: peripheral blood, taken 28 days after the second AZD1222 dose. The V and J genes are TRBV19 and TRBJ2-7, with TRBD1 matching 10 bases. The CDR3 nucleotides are TGTGCCAGAAACACCGGGACAGGGGCCGTCTACGAGCAGTACTTC. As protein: CARNTGTGAVYEQYF.